Following are 19 T cell receptor beta chains from one sample sequenced in a study of T cell responses to AZD1222 COVID-19 vaccine. Method: immunoSEQ multiplex PCR; TCRdb's copy keeps in-frame clones and lacks some. The data show 95,000 to 150,000 clones, 80% to 90% seen once. The sequencing used peripheral blood, collected on day 0 of AZD1222 vaccination. The origin of the receptors is an adult in good health.

V gene TRBV19 combines with J gene TRBJ1-1; D unclear. The V gene lost 2 bases and the J gene lost 0 bases, with 7 bases spanning the gap. The CDR3 is 14 amino acids. The germline V gene has CDR1 LNHDA and CDR2 SQIVND (reference sequence). As DNA, the CDR3 is TGTGCCAGTAGTATACGTAGGGTGAACACTGAAGCTTTCTTT. Encoded protein: CASSIRRVNTEAFF. Full variable domain (missing parts from reference TRBV19 and TRBJ1-1): DGGITQSPKYLFRKEGQNVTLSCEQNLNHDAMYWYRQDPGQGLRLIYYSQIVNDFQKGDIAEGYSVSREKKESFPLTVTSAQKNPTAFYLCASSIRRVNTEAFFGQGTRLTVV.

The chain is built from TRBV7-2 and TRBJ1-6, with D hard to call. V was clipped by 5 bases and J by 11 bases, with 13 bases between them. The CDR3 sequence is 13 residues long. Germline lookup yields CDR1 SGHTA and CDR2 FQGNSA. The CDR3 is CASSVLPTPPLHF. As DNA, the CDR3 is TGTGCCAGCAGCGTACTCCCCACCCCACCCCTCCACTTT.

This clone came up a few times. J is TRBJ1-1 and V is TRBV10-3, with D perhaps matching TRBD1 (6 bases). From germline, CDR1 is ENHRY and CDR2 SYGVKD. This CDR3 spans 14 amino acids. With 3 bases removed from V and 0 bases from J, the gap between germline ends came to 8 bases. The CDR3 nucleotides are TGTGCCATCAGTGACCCAGGGGTGAACACTGAAGCTTTCTTT. It encodes CAISDPGVNTEAFF.

The chain carries TRBV18 and TRBJ2-3, with no clear D. The CDR3 contains 15 residues. CDR1 and CDR2 from the germline V gene are KGHSH and LQKENI. V lost 2 bases and J lost 2, with 11 bases in between. The CDR3 here is CASSPRPGNTDTQYF. CDR3 coding DNA: TGTGCCAGCTCACCAAGACCAGGAAACACAGATACGCAGTATTTT.

The chain joins TRBV29-1 to TRBJ1-2, with D possibly matching TRBD1 (6 bases). Germline CDR1 and CDR2: SQVTM and ANQGSEA. The V end lost 4 bases, the J end lost 7 bases, and 13 bases lay between the germline ends. CDR3 length: 12 residues. CDR3 in amino acids: CSVVRTAGGYTF. CDR3 sequence (DNA): TGCAGCGTTGTAAGGACAGCGGGTGGCTACACCTTC. The entire variable domain, with the rest obtained from reference TRBV29-1 and TRBJ1-2, is as follows: SAVISQKPSRDICQRGTSLTIQCQVDSQVTMMFWYRQQPGQSLTLIATANQGSEATYESGFVIDKFPISRPNLTFSTLTVSNMSPEDSSIYLCSVVRTAGGYTFGSGTRLTVV.

The J gene is TRBJ1-1, the V gene TRBV6-5, with unresolved D. Germline loops: CDR1 MNHEY, CDR2 SVGAGI. The ends were cut back, 7 bases at V and 11 bases at J, with 23 bases in the middle. The CDR3 is 14 amino acids. The CDR3, as DNA: TGTGCCAGCACCCTGTCCCTAAGGGAAGACGTGGCTTTCTTT. The encoded protein is CASTLSLREDVAFF.

This chain links TRBV27 with TRBJ1-2, with unresolved D. V gave up 3 bases and J gave up 2 bases, with 7 bases separating them. Germline V gene sequence: CDR1 MNHEY, CDR2 SMNVEV (reference sequence). CDR3 size: 13 residues. The CDR3 DNA sequence: TGTGCCAGCAGTTTCGGCTCCAACTATGGCTACACCTTC. Protein product: CASSFGSNYGYTF.

This clone was found a few times. The chain is built from TRBV4-3 and TRBJ2-7; TRBD1 might be the D (6 bases). Germline CDR1 LGHNA, CDR2 YSLEER. V lost 7 bases, J lost 5 bases, and 18 bases lay in between. This CDR3 comprises 14 residues. This CDR3 is CASTSALDSHEQYF. Here the CDR3 DNA reads TGCGCCAGCACCTCAGCCCTGGACAGCCACGAGCAGTACTTC.

In DNA, the CDR3 is TGTGCCAGCAGCTTAGGGGTGCCCGCTACCTATGGCTACACCTTC. Its translation is CASSLGVPATYGYTF. This rearrangement joins TRBV11-2 to TRBJ1-2, with D unresolved. The CDR3 length is 15 residues. Germline V lookup: CDR1 SGHAT, CDR2 FQNNGV. The germline V and J ends were trimmed by 1 base and 4 bases, with 13 bases remaining between them. The whole variable domain, filled in from reference TRBV11-2 and TRBJ1-2, reads EAGVAQSPRYKIIEKRQSVAFWCNPISGHATLYWYQQILGQGPKLLIQFQNNGVVDDSQLPKDRFSAERLKGVDSTLKIQPAKLEDSAVYLCASSLGVPATYGYTFGSGTRLTVV.

Turning to this clone: Other DNA sequences within the sample encode an identical CDR3. V usage is TRBV3-1 (or the pseudogene TRBV3-2) and J usage is TRBJ2-2; D gene ambiguous. The CDR3 is 13 residues long. Germline CDR1 reads LGHDT; CDR2 reads YNNKEL (reference sequence). With 1 base removed from V and 1 base from J, the gap between germline ends came to 1 base. CDR3 loop: CASSQVNTGELFF. The CDR3 DNA sequence: TGTGCCAGCAGCCAAGTGAACACCGGGGAGCTGTTTTTT.

V usage is TRBV2 and J usage is TRBJ1-1; D call uncertain. CDR1 is SNHLY, CDR2 FYNNEI, per germline. The CDR3 runs 14 residues. Trimming took off 4 bases at V and 0 bases at J, with 9 bases between the two ends. Written as DNA, the CDR3 is TGTGCCAGCAGTGTCGGGGTCATGAACACTGAAGCTTTCTTT. Protein sequence: CASSVGVMNTEAFF.

The chain links TRBV27 to TRBJ2-1; D not resolved. Germline V gene lookup returns CDR1 MNHEY and CDR2 SMNVEV (reference sequence). V lost 3 bases and J 4 bases, leaving 13 bases between the germline ends. The CDR3 runs 15 residues. The CDR3 sequence: CASSLSLPRYNEQFF. The CDR3 DNA reads TGTGCCAGCAGTTTGAGTCTGCCTAGGTACAATGAGCAGTTCTTC.

The chain employs TRBV6-2 or TRBV6-3 and TRBJ1-5; D is possibly TRBD1 (5 bases). The CDR3 sequence is 15 residues long. V lost 1 base, J lost 5 bases, and 12 bases lay in between. Germline V CDR1 and CDR2: MNHEY, SVGEGT. The CDR3 nucleotides are TGTGCCAGCAGTTACTACGGGGGAGCTCATCAGCCCCAGCATTTT. Translated, it gives CASSYYGGAHQPQHF.

This sequence joins TRBV5-1 and TRBJ1-2; D gene uncertain. V dropped 0 bases and J dropped 2 bases, with 8 bases sitting between them. This CDR3 has 14 residues. Germline loops: CDR1 SGHRS, CDR2 YFSETQ. The CDR3 sequence: CASSLGGYNYGYTF. The CDR3 bases are TGCGCCAGCAGCTTGGGAGGGTACAACTATGGCTACACCTTC.

The chain is built from TRBV4-1 and TRBJ2-1; D possibly corresponds to TRBD1 (6 bases). This CDR3 spans 15 amino acids. CDR1 is MGHRA and CDR2 is YSYEKL in the germline V gene. With 4 bases removed from V and 2 bases from J, the gap between germline ends came to 12 bases. This CDR3 reads CASSPSQGAYNEQFF. The CDR3 DNA is TGCGCCAGCAGCCCTTCACAGGGCGCCTACAATGAGCAGTTCTTC.

The CDR3 here is CASSYAGELFF. CDR3 nucleotide sequence: TGTGCCAGCAGTTATGCGGGGGAGCTGTTTTTT. J is TRBJ2-2 and V is TRBV12-3 or TRBV12-4; D not certain. The V end was cut by 4 bases, the J end by 8 bases, with 5 bases between. The length of the CDR3 is 11 residues.

The rearrangement links TRBV5-1 to TRBJ2-1; TRBD2 aligns across 11 bases. The CDR3 has 15 amino acids. V shed 0 bases, J shed 4 bases, and the junction held 0 bases outside the gene matches. In germline, CDR1 is SGHRS, CDR2 YFSETQ. CDR3 protein: CASSLVAGGYNEQFF. In DNA, the CDR3 is TGCGCCAGCAGCTTGGTAGCGGGGGGGTACAATGAGCAGTTCTTC.

J is TRBJ2-7 and V is TRBV5-6; D possibly corresponds to TRBD1 (6 bases). V was clipped by 4 bases and J by 0 bases, with 14 bases between them. Germline V lookup: CDR1 SGHDT, CDR2 YYEEEE. The CDR3 loop spans 15 amino acids. The CDR3 loop is CASSTLTGHSYEQYF. The CDR3 coding sequence is TGTGCCAGCAGCACCCTGACAGGACACTCCTACGAGCAGTACTTC. The full variable domain, with the rest looked up from reference TRBV5-6 and TRBJ2-7, is DAGVTQSPTHLIKTRGQQVTLRCSPKSGHDTVSWYQQALGQGPQFIFQYYEEEERQRGNFPDRFSGHQFPNYSSELNVNALLLGDSALYLCASSTLTGHSYEQYFGPGTRLTVT.

This clone was observed a few times. The chain is built from TRBV21-1 and TRBJ2-7. TRBV21-1 counts as a pseudogene. CDR3 length: 15 residues. The CDR3 is CASSKGQQVTYEQYF. CDR3 sequence (DNA): TGTGCCAGCAGCAAAGGCCAGCAAGTTACCTACGAGCAGTACTTC.